The 30 T cell receptor beta chains presented below share a single source sample, sequenced in a study of response to subunit inactivated influenza vaccine. Via MiXCR, TCRdb re-called the RT-PCR reads, giving one row per CDR3 protein. The data show under 850,000 distinct CDR3 sequences, with under 20% seen just once and approximately 10% held by the top ten. The sample here was PBMCs from blood, taken more than 4 days after vaccination. The receptors come from a middle-aged man who received an inactivated influenza vaccine.

The genes are TRBV20-1 and TRBJ2-7; no definite D call. The germline V gene has CDR1 DFQATT and CDR2 SNEGSKA (reference sequence). There are 12 residues in the CDR3. V lost 3 bases to trimming and J lost 1 base, with 7 bases between them. CDR3 amino acids: CSARSQSYEQYF. Written as DNA, the CDR3 is TGCAGTGCTAGGAGTCAGTCCTACGAGCAGTACTTC.

J is TRBJ2-1 and V is TRBV29-1; D assignment may be TRBD1 or TRBD2 (5 bases each). The CDR3 runs to 12 residues. Trimming stripped 3 bases from V and 4 bases from J, with 7 bases between. CDR1 is SQVTM, CDR2 ANQGSEA, per germline. The CDR3 coding sequence is TGCAGCGTTGAGGGACGGTACAATGAGCAGTTCTTC. This translates into CSVEGRYNEQFF.

V is TRBV12-3 or TRBV12-4 and J is TRBJ2-7; 9 bases agree with TRBD1. There are 13 residues in the CDR3. Trimming took 4 bases from V and 5 from J; bases not matched to a gene: 3. CDR3 residues: CASSWDRDDEQYF. The CDR3 DNA reads TGTGCCAGCAGTTGGGACAGGGACGACGAGCAGTACTTC.

This clonotype was observed a few times. This sequence joins TRBV20-1 and TRBJ2-3; the D gene could be TRBD1 or TRBD2 (5 bases each). Germline V gives CDR1 DFQATT, CDR2 SNEGSKA (reference sequence). This CDR3 is 15 amino acids long. V lost 3 bases and J lost 2, with 15 bases in between. The CDR3 loop is CSAREQGVFTDTQYF. The DNA of the CDR3 is TGCAGTGCTAGGGAGCAGGGAGTATTCACAGATACGCAGTATTTT.

With regard to this clonotype: A read error is possible here, since a much larger clone lies one base away. V is TRBV20-1 and J is TRBJ2-7, with D perhaps TRBD2 (6 bases). CDR1 is DFQATT, CDR2 SNEGSKA, per germline (reference sequence). V was pared by 3 bases and J by 8 bases, with 11 bases between. This CDR3 spans 11 amino acids. The CDR3 region has the DNA TGCAGTGCTAGTGCGGGGAACAAGCAGTACTTC. As protein: CSASAGNKQYF.

This clonotype was observed a handful of times. The chain employs TRBV10-3 and TRBJ2-1; D ambiguous. This CDR3 spans 13 amino acids. The germline V gene encodes CDR1 ENHRY and CDR2 SYGVKD. V lost 0 bases, J lost 3 bases, and 3 bases lay in between. The CDR3 DNA reads as TGTGCCATCAGTGAGTCGTTCTACAATGAGCAGTTCTTC. This sequence encodes CAISESFYNEQFF.

This chain connects TRBV7-9 to TRBJ2-7; 14 nucleotides agree with TRBD2. The V gene end was trimmed by 1 base and the J gene end by 5 bases; junction bases not matched to a gene: 7. CDR1 SEHNR and CDR2 FQNEAQ come from the germline V gene (reference sequence). The CDR3 runs 17 residues. CDR3 residues: CASSLGRLAGGPHEQYF. In nucleotides, the CDR3 is TGTGCCAGCAGCTTAGGCCGACTAGCGGGAGGGCCCCACGAGCAGTACTTC.

Many counts were recorded for this clonotype. The chain links TRBV29-1 to TRBJ2-3, with D unresolved. Trimming cost V 2 bases and J 1 base, with 7 bases left between them. The germline gives CDR1 SQVTM, CDR2 ANQGSEA. This CDR3 has 13 amino acids. The CDR3, as DNA: TGCAGCGTTGAAACCCCTGGCACAGATACGCAGTATTTT. It encodes CSVETPGTDTQYF.

This clonotype was seen more than once but under ten times. The chain recombines TRBV12-3 or TRBV12-4 with TRBJ2-7, with D hard to call. Trimming pared 5 bases from V and 3 bases from J, leaving 8 bases between. The CDR3 runs 12 residues. As DNA, the CDR3 is TGTGCCAGCAGTACAAGCCACTACGAGCAGTACTTC. Translation: CASSTSHYEQYF.

The rearrangement joins TRBV29-1 to TRBJ2-1, with D uncertain. Germline V gene data show CDR1 as SQVTM and CDR2 as ANQGSEA. CDR3 length equals 15 residues. Trimming removed 2 bases from V and 8 bases from J, with 19 bases in between. The CDR3 loop reads CSVEWAGQPADEQFF. CDR3 sequence (DNA): TGCAGCGTTGAATGGGCCGGGCAGCCCGCGGATGAGCAGTTCTTC.

This clonotype was observed a single time. The chain couples TRBV20-1 to TRBJ2-5; TRBD1 agrees at 7 bases. V lost 2 bases and J lost 6; bases outside the gene matches: 9. The CDR3 length is 14 residues. Germline V CDR1 and CDR2: DFQATT, SNEGSKA (reference sequence). The CDR3: CSARTSEGAQTQYF. CDR3 nucleotides: TGCAGTGCTAGAACCAGCGAGGGGGCGCAGACCCAGTACTTC.

This chain connects TRBV20-1 to TRBJ1-5; no firm D call. The CDR3 extends over 9 amino acids. Germline assignment: CDR1 DFQATT and CDR2 SNEGSKA (reference sequence). Trimming stripped 7 bases from V and 6 bases from J, with 4 bases between. The CDR3 bases are TGCAGTGATCTTCAGCCCCAGCATTTT. Protein sequence: CSDLQPQHF.

The rearrangement uses TRBV10-3 and TRBJ1-2, with 11 bases that match TRBD1. In germline, CDR1 is ENHRY, CDR2 SYGVKD. The V and J ends lost 3 bases and 0 bases, in that order; junction bases with no gene match: 9. This CDR3 comprises 18 residues. The CDR3, as DNA: TGTGCCATCAGTGATCTCCGGGACAGGGGGTCCCCTAACTATGGCTACACCTTC. Encoded protein: CAISDLRDRGSPNYGYTF.

With respect to this clonotype: A much more abundant neighbour one base away suggests this may be a read error. The chain is built from TRBV20-1 and TRBJ2-5, with D hard to call. The germline V and J ends were trimmed by 5 bases and 4 bases, with 17 bases remaining between them. The CDR3 spans 14 residues. Germline CDR1 reads DFQATT; CDR2 reads SNEGSKA (reference sequence). The CDR3 is CSAPAENGRETQYF. The CDR3, as DNA: TGCAGTGCTCCTGCCGAGAATGGGCGAGAGACCCAGTACTTC.

This clonotype turned up a few times. The gene calls are TRBV10-3 and TRBJ1-2; 9 positions match TRBD1. V lost 9 bases, J lost 14 bases, and 10 bases stayed unmatched. The CDR3 runs to 11 residues. In germline, CDR1 is ENHRY, CDR2 SYGVKD. The CDR3 coding sequence is TGTGCCATTTGGACAGGGGAAAACCTAACCTTC. Protein sequence: CAIWTGENLTF.

This clonotype appeared a few times. This chain connects TRBV4-2 to TRBJ2-2; 13 nucleotides match TRBD2. The CDR3 contains 17 residues. The germline V gene encodes CDR1 LGHNA and CDR2 YNFKEQ. The V segment lost 3 bases and the J segment 6 bases; nucleotides outside the gene matches: 7. The CDR3 spells CASSQLRTSGSPGELFF. For the CDR3, the DNA is TGTGCCAGCAGCCAGCTACGGACTAGCGGGAGCCCCGGGGAGCTGTTTTTT.

In its sample, this clonotype was seen many times. V usage is TRBV24-1 and J usage is TRBJ2-1; D gene unclear. The V and J ends lost 5 bases and 0 bases respectively, with 16 bases between them. CDR1 and CDR2 from the germline V gene are KGHDR and SFDVKD. The CDR3 spans 17 residues. As DNA, the CDR3 is TGTGCCACCAGTGCCACGGAGAAGGGTTTCTCCTACAATGAGCAGTTCTTC. Its translation: CATSATEKGFSYNEQFF.

This clonotype was counted many times. The rearrangement joins TRBV12-3 or TRBV12-4 to TRBJ2-7; the D gene is possibly TRBD2 (6 bases). The CDR3 extends over 15 amino acids. Trimming cost V 4 bases and J 0 bases, with 13 bases left between them. The CDR3 region is CASSSTGTGSYEQYF. Here the CDR3 DNA reads TGTGCCAGCAGTTCCACCGGGACTGGCTCCTACGAGCAGTACTTC.

V usage is TRBV7-2 and J usage is TRBJ2-2; the D gene is possibly TRBD1 (5 bases). Trimming took 4 bases from V and 4 from J, leaving 7 bases between them. Germline V lookup: CDR1 SGHTA, CDR2 FQGNSA. CDR3 length equals 13 residues. The CDR3 sequence is CASSWGVTGELFF. The CDR3 nucleotides are TGTGCCAGCAGCTGGGGCGTCACCGGGGAGCTGTTTTTT.

CDR3 loop: CSAEGLAQSTDTQYF. The CDR3 region has the DNA TGCAGTGCTGAAGGACTAGCCCAAAGCACAGATACGCAGTATTTT. V gene TRBV20-1 combines with J gene TRBJ2-3; 8 nucleotides line up with TRBD2. V dropped 5 bases and J dropped 0; count of bases not matched to a gene: 7. CDR3 length equals 15 residues. CDR1 and CDR2 from the germline V gene are DFQATT and SNEGSKA (reference sequence).

The rearrangement joins TRBV12-3 or TRBV12-4 to TRBJ1-2, with no clear D. V was clipped by 3 bases and J by 2 bases, with 10 bases between them. The CDR3 is made up of 14 amino acids. CDR3 in amino acids: CASSLNTKNYGYTF. The CDR3 nucleotides are TGTGCCAGCAGTTTGAACACGAAAAACTATGGCTACACCTTC.

The chain combines TRBV12-3 or TRBV12-4 with TRBJ1-1, with unresolved D. CDR3 length: 13 amino acids. V gave up 3 bases and J gave up 5 bases, with 10 bases separating them. CDR3 sequence (DNA): TGTGCCAGCAGTTTGTTCGAGAGGACTGAAGCTTTCTTT. Translating gives CASSLFERTEAFF.

The chain has TRBV7-2 and TRBJ1-5; D is perhaps TRBD1 (5 bases). Trimming removed 4 bases at V and 7 bases at J, with 17 bases between. Looked up from germline, CDR1 is SGHTA and CDR2 is FQGNSA. This CDR3 is 15 amino acids long. CDR3 DNA sequence: TGTGCCAGCAGCTCAAGAGGGCAGGGCGACCAGCCCCAGCATTTT. It specifies CASSSRGQGDQPQHF.

The genes are TRBV28 and TRBJ2-5; 8 bases line up with TRBD1. The CDR3 covers 16 residues. CDR1 and CDR2 from the germline V gene are MDHEN and SYDVKM. The ends lost 5 bases at V and 2 bases at J; junction bases unmatched: 10. The CDR3 region is CASSLGQGLEQETQYF. In nucleotides, the CDR3 is TGTGCCAGCAGTCTTGGACAGGGTCTCGAGCAAGAGACCCAGTACTTC.

This clonotype was counted only a few times. This sequence joins TRBV15 and TRBJ2-1; D may be TRBD1 (5 bases). The germline V and J ends were trimmed by 9 bases and 3 bases, with 6 bases remaining between them. The CDR3 covers 11 residues. Germline CDR1 is LNHNV and CDR2 is YYDKDF (reference sequence). Here the CDR3 DNA reads TGTGCCACAGGGGACTACAATGAGCAGTTCTTC. Translating it yields CATGDYNEQFF.

This clonotype turned up a few times. The chain has TRBV11-2 and TRBJ2-1, with TRBD2 matching 8 bases. CDR1 is SGHAT, CDR2 FQNNGV, per germline. The CDR3 loop spans 19 amino acids. Trimming removed 5 bases from V and 2 bases from J; junction bases left unmatched: 17. The CDR3 reads CASSRRGGFSGTTYNEQFF. DNA for the CDR3: TGTGCCAGCAGCCGTCGCGGAGGATTTAGCGGGACCACCTACAATGAGCAGTTCTTC.

This clonotype was detected only a few times. V is TRBV6-1 and J is TRBJ2-6; D gene uncertain. V dropped 5 bases and J dropped 0 bases, with 5 bases sitting between them. The V gene's germline CDR1 is MNHNS and CDR2 SASEGT. The CDR3 contains 14 residues. Here the CDR3 reads CASSPLSGANVLTF. Written as DNA, the CDR3 is TGTGCCAGCAGTCCCCTCTCTGGGGCCAACGTCCTGACTTTC.

The CDR3 reads CASNSGSGGKETQYF. The CDR3 DNA reads TGTGCCAGCAACTCCGGAAGCGGGGGGAAAGAGACCCAGTACTTC. V is TRBV12-3 or TRBV12-4 and J is TRBJ2-5; 9 bases map to TRBD2. The CDR3 has 15 residues. V gave up 7 bases and J gave up 3 bases; unmatched junction bases: 9.

V gene TRBV25-1 combines with J gene TRBJ2-1; D gene unclear. Germline CDR1 reads MGHDK; CDR2 reads SYGVNS. The CDR3 covers 15 residues. Trimming took off 4 bases at V and 5 bases at J, with 15 bases between the two ends. The CDR3 protein is CASSGSGGSHNEQFF. CDR3 nucleotides: TGTGCCAGCAGTGGGTCTGGTGGGTCCCACAATGAGCAGTTCTTC. Full variable domain (missing parts from reference TRBV25-1 and TRBJ2-1): EADIYQTPRYLVIGTGKKITLECSQTMGHDKMYWYQQDPGMELHLIHYSYGVNSTEKGDLSSESTVSRIRTEHFPLTLESARPSHTSQYLCASSGSGGSHNEQFFGPGTRLTVL.

This chain connects TRBV7-9 to TRBJ2-5, with 8 nucleotides matching TRBD1. This CDR3 spans 14 amino acids. The germline CDR1 and CDR2 sequences are SEHNR and FQNEAQ (reference sequence). V lost 5 bases and J lost 4; bases outside the gene matches: 6. CDR3 in amino acids: CASSVDRGRETQYF. The CDR3, as DNA: TGTGCCAGCAGCGTAGACAGGGGAAGAGAGACCCAGTACTTC.